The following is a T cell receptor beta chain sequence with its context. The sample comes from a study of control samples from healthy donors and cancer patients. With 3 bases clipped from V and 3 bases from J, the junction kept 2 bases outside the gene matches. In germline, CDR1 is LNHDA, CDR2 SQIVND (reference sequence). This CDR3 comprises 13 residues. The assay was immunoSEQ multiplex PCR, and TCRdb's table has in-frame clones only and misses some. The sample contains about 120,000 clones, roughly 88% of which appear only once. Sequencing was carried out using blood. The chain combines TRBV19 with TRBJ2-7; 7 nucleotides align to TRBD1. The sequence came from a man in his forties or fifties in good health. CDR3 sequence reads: CASSINRGYEQYF. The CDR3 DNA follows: TGTGCCAGTAGTATCAACAGGGGCTACGAGCAGTACTTC.